A selection of T cell receptor beta chains follows, all from one sample in a study of blood T cell repertoires in COVID-19. Clones were sequenced by immunoSEQ multiplex PCR, and TCRdb holds only the in-frame ones, with some missing. The sample lists about 130,000 clones, approximately 87% occurring once. Sequenced input: peripheral blood. The source is a human donor in a cohort sampled during active COVID-19. Both conserved end residues are part of each CDR3. The order of the fields is CDR3 DNA, CDR3 protein, D gene, V gene, J gene, clone size. The D gene is left open where the match is weak. Part of the rows lack a size; the others show once, few, many or a class for expanded clones.

TGTGCCAGCAGTGTCAGCGGGGGGGCCTACAATGAGCAGTTCTTC,CASSVSGGAYNEQFF,TRBD2,TRBV5-4,TRBJ2-1,.
TGTGCCAGCAGTTACGTCACAGGGGCTGAAGCTTTCTTT,CASSYVTGAEAFF,TRBD1,TRBV6-2/TRBV6-3,TRBJ1-1,.
TGTGCCAGCAGTTGGGGACAGATCTACGAGCAGTACTTC,CASSWGQIYEQYF,TRBD1,TRBV6-5,TRBJ2-7,.
TGCGCCAGCAGCCAAGATTCCAGGGTTCTGTTTCAGCCCCAGCATTTT,CASSQDSRVLFQPQHF,.,TRBV4-1,TRBJ1-5,.
TGTGCCAGCAGAACAGGGGGCGGATATGAAAAACTGTTTTTT,CASRTGGGYEKLFF,TRBD1,TRBV6-5,TRBJ1-4,once
TGTGCCAGCAGCTTATTACAGGGAAACTTAGCGGGAGGCTACACCTTC,CASSLLQGNLAGGYTF,.,TRBV11-3,TRBJ1-2,once
TGTGCCAGCAAATTGGGAGTAGCGGGGGGTAACACAGATACGCAGTATTTT,CASKLGVAGGNTDTQYF,TRBD2,TRBV7-2,TRBJ2-3,.
TGTGCCAGCCAAAGAGTGGGGACAGACCGTTTTGGGGATGAGCAGTTCTTC,CASQRVGTDRFGDEQFF,TRBD1,TRBV10-3,TRBJ2-1,.
TGCAGTGCTACAGGAAACTATGGCTACACCTTC,CSATGNYGYTF,.,TRBV20-1,TRBJ1-2,.
TGTGCCAGTAGTAATCAGGGGACCAAAAACATTCAGTACTTC,CASSNQGTKNIQYF,.,TRBV19,TRBJ2-4,.
TGTGCCAGCTCACTTCCAGGGGGCGAACAGCCCCAGCATTTT,CASSLPGGEQPQHF,TRBD1,TRBV18,TRBJ1-5,.
TGTGCCAGCTCACCAATTCAAATACAGGGGGCGGCGGAGACCCAGTACTTC,CASSPIQIQGAAETQYF,TRBD1,TRBV18,TRBJ2-5,.
TGCAGTGCTAGTGGGCGGGAGAGGCCAGATACGCAGTATTTT,CSASGRERPDTQYF,TRBD2,TRBV20-1,TRBJ2-3,.
TGTGCCAGTAGTATAAGCAGGGGCAATCAGCCCCAGCATTTT,CASSISRGNQPQHF,.,TRBV19,TRBJ1-5,.
TGTGCCACCAGCAGAGATAAGGGGTCCGGCCAGCCCCAGCATTTT,CATSRDKGSGQPQHF,.,TRBV15,TRBJ1-5,.
TGTGCCAGCAGCTACAGCGGGGGGCCGAACACCGGGGAGCTGTTTTTT,CASSYSGGPNTGELFF,TRBD2,TRBV11-2,TRBJ2-2,.
TGTGCCAGCAGCGTAGGTGGACAGGGTGTACGGGGCTACACCTTC,CASSVGGQGVRGYTF,TRBD1,TRBV9,TRBJ1-2,.
TGTGCCAGCAGCCCGACAGGGCCTATGAACACTGAAGCTTTCTTT,CASSPTGPMNTEAFF,TRBD1,TRBV7-2,TRBJ1-1,.
TGTGCCAGCAGCTTCGAGGCGAACACTGAAGCTTTCTTT,CASSFEANTEAFF,.,TRBV7-9,TRBJ1-1,few
TGTGCCACCTCAGACAGGGCGAATTCACCCCTCCACTTT,CATSDRANSPLHF,TRBD1,TRBV19,TRBJ1-6,.
TGTGCCTGGAGCGACAAGACTGAAGCTTTCTTT,CAWSDKTEAFF,.,TRBV30,TRBJ1-1,.
TGCGCCAGCAGCCAAGAGGGATACAGGGGGGAGACCCAGTACTTC,CASSQEGYRGETQYF,TRBD1,TRBV4-1,TRBJ2-5,.
TGTGCCAGCAGCTTAGAAAACAGGGGAGCCAAAAACATTCAGTACTTC,CASSLENRGAKNIQYF,TRBD1,TRBV5-5,TRBJ2-4,.
TGTGCCAGCAGCCCAGCGGGGGCGGGCCACTCCTACAATGAGCAGTTCTTC,CASSPAGAGHSYNEQFF,TRBD2,TRBV28,TRBJ2-1,few
TGTGCCAGCAGAAGCCGGGACATACGAAACACTGAAGCTTTCTTT,CASRSRDIRNTEAFF,.,TRBV6-5,TRBJ1-1,.
TGTGCCACCAGCAAGGACGGAGCGGGGTCGGAGGCTTTCTTT,CATSKDGAGSEAFF,.,TRBV15,TRBJ1-1,.
TGTGCCAGCAGCCTAACAGGGCTGGCCTACGAGCAGTACTTC,CASSLTGLAYEQYF,.,TRBV27,TRBJ2-7,.
TGTGCCAGCAGCGCCCCCCCTGAAGGGGCGTACGAGCAGTACTTC,CASSAPPEGAYEQYF,.,TRBV21-1,TRBJ2-7,.
TGTGCCAGTAGCCTTACAGGGGGAACCAATCAGCCCCAGCATTTT,CASSLTGGTNQPQHF,TRBD1,TRBV19,TRBJ1-5,.
TGTGCCAGCACCCTGCCCGGGGATAAAGGTGGCTACACCTTC,CASTLPGDKGGYTF,.,TRBV7-9,TRBJ1-2,.
TGTGCCAGCAGTCCCAGGGGGCAGGGCGAGCAGTACTTC,CASSPRGQGEQYF,TRBD1,TRBV27,TRBJ2-7,.
TGTGCCAGCAGCTGGGGGACAGGGGGTACCGGGGAGCTGTTTTTT,CASSWGTGGTGELFF,TRBD1,TRBV11-1,TRBJ2-2,.
TGTGCCTGGAGTGCTGGGTGGGGACAGGAGAGGGATGAGCAGTTCTTC,CAWSAGWGQERDEQFF,TRBD1,TRBV30,TRBJ2-1,few
TGTGCCAGCAGCTTGTACAGGGGATCCTACGAGCAGTACTTC,CASSLYRGSYEQYF,TRBD1,TRBV11-2,TRBJ2-7,.
TGTGCCGGCGCCACGGGACACAGTATGAGTGGGAACTATGGCTACACCTTC,CAGATGHSMSGNYGYTF,.,TRBV30,TRBJ1-2,.
TGTGCCAGTGTGGGCGACGGGGAGCTGTTTTTT,CASVGDGELFF,.,TRBV28,TRBJ2-2,few
TGTGCCAGCAGCTCGCGGGACAGGAGGCCCTATGGCTACACCTTC,CASSSRDRRPYGYTF,TRBD1,TRBV5-6,TRBJ1-2,.
TGTGCCAGCAGCCCCGAGGGGAGGGTCTATGGCTACACCTTC,CASSPEGRVYGYTF,.,TRBV7-9,TRBJ1-2,few
TGTGCCAGCAGCACGGGACAGCTTCAGCCCCAGCATTTT,CASSTGQLQPQHF,TRBD1,TRBV11-3,TRBJ1-5,.
TGTGCCAGCAGCTTAGGCGGACAGGGGGCCCTAGCGGGTAATGATACAGAGCAGTTCTTC,CASSLGGQGALAGNDTEQFF,TRBD1,TRBV11-3,TRBJ2-1,.
TGCGCCAGCAGCTCCCCTAGCGGGGGGGCGACCGGGGAGCTGTTTTTT,CASSSPSGGATGELFF,TRBD2,TRBV5-1,TRBJ2-2,.
TGCGCCAGCAGTGAGTCGGGGACAGGGATCTACGAGCAGTACTTC,CASSESGTGIYEQYF,TRBD1,TRBV10-1,TRBJ2-7,.
TGTGCCAGCAGTTTACCCCTAGCGGGGGGGCGAGACAATGAGCAGTTCTTC,CASSLPLAGGRDNEQFF,TRBD2,TRBV27,TRBJ2-1,.
TGTGCCAGCAGCCCCCGGACTAGCGGGGGGGAGCTGTTTTTT,CASSPRTSGGELFF,TRBD2,TRBV7-3,TRBJ2-2,once
TGTGCCAGCAGCCCTCAGGGTTACAATGAGCAGTTCTTC,CASSPQGYNEQFF,.,TRBV5-4,TRBJ2-1,.
TGTGCCAGTAGTAATCAACAGGGGAACTCACCCCTCCACTTT,CASSNQQGNSPLHF,TRBD1,TRBV19,TRBJ1-6,.
TGTGCCAGTAGTCCTCAGACAGGGGTGCAAGGCTACGAGCAGTACTTC,CASSPQTGVQGYEQYF,TRBD1,TRBV19,TRBJ2-7,once
TGTGCCAGCAGTTACGGGGGACAAAGCACAGATACGCAGTATTTT,CASSYGGQSTDTQYF,.,TRBV6-5,TRBJ2-3,.
TGTGCCAGCAGCCCGGAGCGGGGGGGCTCTGGAGAGCAGTACTTC,CASSPERGGSGEQYF,TRBD2,TRBV5-4,TRBJ2-7,.
TGTGCCAGCAGCTTACGCCGATGGACAGATTCCCGATGGACCCAGTACTTC,CASSLRRWTDSRWTQYF,.,TRBV7-8,TRBJ2-5,.